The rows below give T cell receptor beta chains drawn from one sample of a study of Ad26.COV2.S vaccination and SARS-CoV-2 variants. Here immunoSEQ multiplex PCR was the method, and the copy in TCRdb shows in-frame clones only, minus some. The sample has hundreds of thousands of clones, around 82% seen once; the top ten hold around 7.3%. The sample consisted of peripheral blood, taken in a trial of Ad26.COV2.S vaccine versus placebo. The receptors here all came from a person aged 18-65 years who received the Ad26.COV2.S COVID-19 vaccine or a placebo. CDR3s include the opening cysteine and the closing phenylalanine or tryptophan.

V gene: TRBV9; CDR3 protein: CASSVGTEGLANEKLFF
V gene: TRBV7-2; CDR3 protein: CASKESTGELFF
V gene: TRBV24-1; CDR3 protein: CATRRQGGNEQFF
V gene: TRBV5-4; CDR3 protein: CASSLRRGGINEQFF
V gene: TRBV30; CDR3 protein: CACRHYNEQFF
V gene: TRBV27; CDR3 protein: CASSPAGGRTVPQHF
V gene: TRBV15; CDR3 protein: CATSTGTVSNTGELFF
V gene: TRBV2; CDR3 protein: CASSDYRRDGYTF
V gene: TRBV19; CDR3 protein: CASTLDRGQPQHF
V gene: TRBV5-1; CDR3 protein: CASSLTFVVGAFF
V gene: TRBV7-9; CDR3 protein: CASSLQGTYTIYF
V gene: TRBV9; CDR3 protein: CASSVEGTSGREQYF
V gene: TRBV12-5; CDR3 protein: CASGLLSGWGARETQYF
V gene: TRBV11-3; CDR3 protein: CASSFLGQGSSYGYTF
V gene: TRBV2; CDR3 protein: CASSVGPPGGLFF
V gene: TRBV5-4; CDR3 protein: CASSRGGGDTDTQYF
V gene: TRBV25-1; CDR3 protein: CASSSGLAGPYEQYF
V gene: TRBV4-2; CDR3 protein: CASSQDLLLQETQYF
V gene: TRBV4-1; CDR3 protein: CASSQEGLAGTDTQYF
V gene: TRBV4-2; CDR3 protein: CASSQAGGLNNSPLHF
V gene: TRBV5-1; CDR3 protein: CASSSGLAGGFYNEQFF
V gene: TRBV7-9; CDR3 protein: CATVAGQGVTQYF
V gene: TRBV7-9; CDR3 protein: CASSLVGSFNEKLFF
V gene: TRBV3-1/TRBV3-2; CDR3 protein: CASSQVSGAPDEQFF
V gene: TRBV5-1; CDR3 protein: CASSIASTNNEQFF
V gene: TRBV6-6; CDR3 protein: CASNPSGRAYEQYF
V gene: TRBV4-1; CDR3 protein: CASSRGPSYEQYF
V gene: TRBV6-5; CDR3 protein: CASSYLSPNSPLHF